This T cell receptor (beta chain) was captured in a study of a mutant IDH1 vaccine in newly diagnosed glioma. Study background: Treated patients were approximately 62% male, about 38% female, mean age around 40 years. Previous treatment comprised radiotherapy, temozolomide, or both, mostly both.

Germline V gene sequence: CDR1 LNHDA, CDR2 SQIVND (reference sequence). The CDR3 spans 14 residues. The V segment lost 6 bases and the J segment 3 bases; nucleotides outside the gene matches: 7. On this clone itself: What it binds is not known.

Data came from immunoSEQ multiplex PCR; TCRdb stores just in-frame clones and leaves some out. Among over 75,000 clones, roughly four fifths were seen once, and the ten largest hold more than 4.5%. Time point denoted: week 47, end of study. Vaccine doses each comprised 300 ug of mutant IDH1 20-mer peptide, with topical imiquimod. The sample consisted of PBMCs, taken from a glioma patient whose treatment included an IDH1 peptide vaccine. The chain recombines TRBV19 with TRBJ2-7; 8 bases match TRBD1. The sequence came from a man aged 35-49 years with glioma. CDR3 in amino acids: CASRDWTGSYEQYF. The CDR3 DNA is TGTGCCAGTAGGGATTGGACAGGGAGCTACGAGCAGTACTTC.